The 16 T cell receptor delta chains reported below all come from one sample, sequenced in a study of Vδ1+ human thymocytes. RNA was extracted from the cells and then reverse transcribed. The CDR3 regions were amplified by multiplex PCR from V-gene primers to a constant-region primer. TCRdb processed the multiplex PCR reads again with the CATT caller. The table has under 85,000 delta-chain clones, approximately 34% seen once. These receptors have no identified antigens. Study-wide results and limits: Highly polyclonal TRG and TRD repertoires with Gaussian CDR3 length distributions appeared in thymus.

Sample: Vdelta1+ gamma-delta thymocytes from the thymus. The subset here: FACS-sorted CD3+ TCRalphabeta- TCRVdelta1+ TCRVdelta2- thymocytes. The receptors shown here come from a boy in the first two years of life who had congenital heart surgery.

This clone was detected only a few times. The chain couples TRDV1 to TRDJ1; 9 positions match TRDD3. V was clipped by 2 bases and J by 2 bases; unmatched bases: 9. From germline, CDR1 is TSWWSYY and CDR2 QGS. This CDR3 contains 17 residues. The CDR3 is CALGEWLGDYLTDKLIF. The CDR3 nucleotides are TGTGCTCTTGGGGAATGGCTGGGGGATTATCTAACCGATAAACTCATCTTT.

This rearrangement joins TRDV1 to TRDJ1; TRDD3 aligns across 8 bases. The CDR3 runs 24 residues. The V gene's germline CDR1 is TSWWSYY and CDR2 QGS. V shed 0 bases, J shed 0 bases, and the junction held 27 bases outside the gene matches. The CDR3 coding sequence is TGTGCTCTTGGGGAACTACCCCGTTCTTCCCCCTACTGGGGGCCCTCGGTGGACACCGATAAACTCATCTTT. Its translation: CALGELPRSSPYWGPSVDTDKLIF.

The V gene is TRDV1, the J gene TRDJ1, with 13 positions matching TRDD3. Trimming cost V 4 bases and J 1 base; bases outside gene matches: 30. The germline V gene encodes CDR1 TSWWSYY and CDR2 QGS. The CDR3 has 25 residues. The CDR3 DNA is TGTGCTCTTGGGGTCCGCGCCTTCCTACGTTCTTACTGGGGGATACGCGCCGGCTGCACCGATAAACTCATCTTT. It is translated as CALGVRAFLRSYWGIRAGCTDKLIF.

This clone was counted between two and nine times. The chain links TRDV1 to TRDJ1; 9 nucleotides line up with TRDD3. The CDR3 has 20 residues. Germline values: CDR1 TSWWSYY, CDR2 QGS. Losses at the gene ends were 6 bases for V and 2 bases for J; bases not matched to a gene: 22. CDR3 loop: CALGRPLGDGDTRGTDKLIF. CDR3 nucleotide sequence: TGTGCTCTTGGCAGACCCCTGGGCGACGGGGATACGCGGGGGACCGATAAACTCATCTTT.

J is TRDJ1 and V is TRDV1; 9 nucleotides agree with TRDD3. Trimming at V came to 2 bases and at J to 7 bases, leaving 32 bases not matched to a gene. This CDR3 has 23 residues. The germline gives CDR1 TSWWSYY, CDR2 QGS. The CDR3 DNA reads TGTGCTCTTGGGGAATCTTCTCCTTGTCTACTAGGGGATACGAACGAGGGGGGATCTAAACTCATCTTT. This translates into CALGESSPCLLGDTNEGGSKLIF.

The table lists this clone with a few counts. Other DNA sequences of this sample code for an identical CDR3. The rearrangement joins TRDV1 to TRDJ2; the D gene could be TRDD2 or TRDD3 (5 bases each). The length of the CDR3 is 18 residues. V was clipped by 1 base and J by 8 bases, with 23 bases between them. Germline V gene sequence: CDR1 TSWWSYY, CDR2 QGS. The CDR3 coding sequence is TGTGCTCTTGGGGAACCCCTACGGTTTAGGGATCCTAGGGCACAACTCTTCTTT. Translated: CALGEPLRFRDPRAQLFF.

This clone was counted between two and nine times. The chain has TRDV1 and TRDJ2; D unclear. With 3 bases removed from V and 0 bases from J, the gap between germline ends came to 17 bases. This CDR3 spans 18 amino acids. Germline V gene data show CDR1 as TSWWSYY and CDR2 as QGS. CDR3 sequence (DNA): TGTGCTCTTGGGGATCTAAAGGGCTCCCCCTCTTTGACAGCACAACTCTTCTTT. Translating gives CALGDLKGSPSLTAQLFF.

The chain employs TRDV1 and TRDJ1; 9 bases match TRDD3. Germline trimming cut 4 bases from V and 0 bases from J; bases unmatched to any gene: 12. Germline loops: CDR1 TSWWSYY, CDR2 QGS. This CDR3 is 18 amino acids long. DNA for the CDR3: TGTGCTCTTGGGGCGTCCTGGGGGATTCGGGGGTACACCGATAAACTCATCTTT. Its protein product is CALGASWGIRGYTDKLIF.

The J gene is TRDJ1, the V gene TRDV1, with TRDD3 identical over 9 bases. Germline V gives CDR1 TSWWSYY, CDR2 QGS. J gave up 0 bases and V 1 base, and 21 bases lay outside the gene matches. The CDR3 covers 22 residues. CDR3 coding DNA: TGTGCTCTTGGGGAACGGTCGAGGCGCGTGAGTACTGGGGGACCTTACACCGATAAACTCATCTTT. It yields the protein CALGERSRRVSTGGPYTDKLIF.

The chain employs TRDV1 and TRDJ1; D possibly corresponds to TRDD3 (6 bases). The CDR3 contains 19 residues. CDR1 and CDR2 from the germline V gene are TSWWSYY and QGS. The V end was cut by 2 bases, the J end by 0 bases, with 22 bases between. In DNA form, the CDR3 reads TGTGCTCTTGGGGAAAAGGGCAAATCCGGGGGACCCTACACCGATAAACTCATCTTT. Translated, it gives CALGEKGKSGGPYTDKLIF.

The chain links TRDV1 to TRDJ1, with 13 bases fitting TRDD3. The V gene end was trimmed by 2 bases and the J gene end by 4 bases; junction bases not matched to a gene: 10. This CDR3 region has 18 residues. In germline, CDR1 is TSWWSYY, CDR2 QGS. The CDR3, as DNA: TGTGCTCTTGGGGAATGTTCCAACTGGGGGATACGCGTCGATAAACTCATCTTT. As protein: CALGECSNWGIRVDKLIF.

The chain couples TRDV1 to TRDJ1; the D is unclear. The CDR3 is 15 amino acids. The V end lost 1 base, the J end lost 0 bases, and 9 bases lay between the germline ends. Germline V gene lookup returns CDR1 TSWWSYY and CDR2 QGS. The CDR3 nucleotides are TGTGCTCTTGGGGAACACAAAGAATACACCGATAAACTCATCTTT. This encodes CALGEHKEYTDKLIF.

The chain is built from TRDV1 and TRDJ1; D may be TRDD3 (6 bases). The CDR3 consists of 16 residues. V lost 2 bases and J 3 bases, leaving 16 bases between the germline ends. Germline V CDR1 and CDR2: TSWWSYY, QGS. The CDR3: CALGENRGDTADKLIF. The CDR3 DNA is TGTGCTCTTGGGGAAAATCGGGGTGATACGGCCGATAAACTCATCTTT.

This clone has a handful of counts. The genes are TRDV2 and TRDJ1; 9 bases are a match to TRDD3. The CDR3 has 14 residues. CDR1 is GEAIGNYY and CDR2 is EKD in the germline V gene. Losses at the gene ends were 7 bases for V and 0 bases for J; bases not matched to a gene: 5. CDR3 in DNA: TGTGCCTGCGTACTGGGGGACCACACCGATAAACTCATCTTT. Protein sequence: CACVLGDHTDKLIF.

As for this clone: A clone one base away is much larger, so this may be a read error. The chain combines TRDV2 with TRDJ1; D unclear. CDR1 and CDR2 from the germline V gene are GEAIGNYY and EKD. Trimming removed 0 bases from V and 1 base from J, with 8 bases in between. The CDR3 loop spans 14 amino acids. The CDR3 DNA reads as TGTGCCTGTGACACCACCTGCCCCACCGATAAACTCATCTTT. This encodes CACDTTCPTDKLIF.

The sample holds a few counts of this clone. The chain carries TRDV1 and TRDJ1; 9 bases are a match to TRDD3. In germline, CDR1 is TSWWSYY, CDR2 QGS. This CDR3 is built from 20 residues. V shed 0 bases, J shed 0 bases, and the junction held 14 bases outside the gene matches. CDR3 region: CALGELNAPDWGTHTDKLIF. CDR3 nucleotides: TGTGCTCTTGGGGAACTAAATGCCCCCGACTGGGGGACCCACACCGATAAACTCATCTTT.